A single count supports the clone carrying this T cell receptor beta chain. Antigen specificity is unknown. The sample originates from a study of blood T cells in healthy people across ages. Findings of the study overall: Donor CMV infection status was unknown, possibly confounding age-related changes in expanded clonotypes. In long-lived donors, naive CD4+ cell counts and diversity exceeded those of aged donors. Getting older went along with TCR beta diversity per million T cells dropping roughly linearly.

Alongside a J-beta primer mix, a sample-barcoded 5' primer served in a second PCR lasting about 6 to 11 cycles. Each single sample gave us at least 2.5 million CDR3-containing paired-end reads. TCRdb recomputed calls from the 5' RACE reads with MiXCR, one row per CDR3 protein. This table has over a million distinct CDR3 sequences, about 42% appearing once. Trimming took off 9 bases at V and 4 bases at J, with 14 bases between the two ends. Germline-derived CDR1 and CDR2 are MNHEY and SMNVEV (reference sequence). The CDR3 extends over 13 amino acids. This sequence joins TRBV27 and TRBJ2-3; maybe TRBD1 (5 bases). The sequenced sample consisted of blood. The sequence was collected from a woman aged 18-30 years in good health. The CDR3 DNA follows: TGTGCCAGTTTGAAATGGGGCGCAGATACGCAGTATTTT. Translated, it gives CASLKWGADTQYF.